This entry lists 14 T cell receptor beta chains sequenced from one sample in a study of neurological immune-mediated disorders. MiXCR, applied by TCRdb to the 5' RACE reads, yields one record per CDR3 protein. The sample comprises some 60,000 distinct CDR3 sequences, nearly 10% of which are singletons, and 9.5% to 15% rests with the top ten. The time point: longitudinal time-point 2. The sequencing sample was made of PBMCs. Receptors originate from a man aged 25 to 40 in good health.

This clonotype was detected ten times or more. CDR3 in amino acids: CASSLVSGISGANVLTF. CDR3 coding DNA: TGCGCCAGCAGCTTGGTGTCAGGGATTTCTGGGGCCAACGTCCTGACTTTC. This sequence joins TRBV5-1 and TRBJ2-6; tentatively, D is TRBD1 (5 bases). Trimming pared 0 bases from V and 1 base from J, leaving 11 bases between. CDR1 is SGHRS and CDR2 is YFSETQ in the germline V gene. The CDR3 contains 17 residues.

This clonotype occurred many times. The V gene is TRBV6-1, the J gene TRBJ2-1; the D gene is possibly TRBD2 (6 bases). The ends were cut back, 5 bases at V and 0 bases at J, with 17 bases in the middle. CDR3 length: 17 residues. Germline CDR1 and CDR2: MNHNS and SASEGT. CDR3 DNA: TGTGCCAGCAGTTGGGACTCCAGCGTGGGCTCCTACAATGAGCAGTTCTTC. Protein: CASSWDSSVGSYNEQFF.

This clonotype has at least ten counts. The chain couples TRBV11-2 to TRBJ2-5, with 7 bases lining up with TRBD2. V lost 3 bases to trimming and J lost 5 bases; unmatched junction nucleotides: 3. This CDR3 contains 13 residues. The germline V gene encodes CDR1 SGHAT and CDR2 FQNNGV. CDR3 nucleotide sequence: TGTGCCAGCAGCTTTACTAGCGTGGAGACCCAGTACTTC. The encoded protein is CASSFTSVETQYF. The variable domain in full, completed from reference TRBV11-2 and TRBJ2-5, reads EAGVAQSPRYKIIEKRQSVAFWCNPISGHATLYWYQQILGQGPKLLIQFQNNGVVDDSQLPKDRFSAERLKGVDSTLKIQPAKLEDSAVYLCASSFTSVETQYFGPGTRLLVL.

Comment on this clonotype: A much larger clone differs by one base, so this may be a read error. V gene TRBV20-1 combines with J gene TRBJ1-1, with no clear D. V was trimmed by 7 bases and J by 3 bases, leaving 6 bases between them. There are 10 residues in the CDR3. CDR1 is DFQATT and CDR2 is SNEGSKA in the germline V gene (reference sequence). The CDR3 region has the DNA TGCAGTGATCGGGACACTGAAGCTTTCTTT. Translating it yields CSDRDTEAFF.

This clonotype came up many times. The CDR3 sequence: CASSYTPMTSGSTDTQYF. As DNA, the CDR3 is TGTGCCAGCAGCTACACCCCCATGACTAGCGGGAGTACAGATACGCAGTATTTT. V is TRBV12-3 or TRBV12-4 and J is TRBJ2-3; 12 bases map to TRBD2. The CDR3 is 18 amino acids. J gave up 3 bases and V 6 bases, and 13 bases lay outside the gene matches.

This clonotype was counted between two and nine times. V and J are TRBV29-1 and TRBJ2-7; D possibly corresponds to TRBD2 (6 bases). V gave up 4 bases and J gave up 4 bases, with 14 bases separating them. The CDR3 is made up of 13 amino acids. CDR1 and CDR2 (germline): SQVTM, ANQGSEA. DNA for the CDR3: TGCAGCGTTGTTGGGGACTCAAGATACGAGCAGTACTTC. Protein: CSVVGDSRYEQYF.

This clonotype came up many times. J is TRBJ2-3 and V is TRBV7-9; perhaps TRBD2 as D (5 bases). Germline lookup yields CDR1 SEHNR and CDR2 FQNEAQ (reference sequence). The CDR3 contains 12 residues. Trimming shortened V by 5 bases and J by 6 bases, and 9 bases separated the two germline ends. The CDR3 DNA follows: TGTGCCAGCAGCCGATCGGGGGATACGCAGTATTTT. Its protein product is CASSRSGDTQYF.

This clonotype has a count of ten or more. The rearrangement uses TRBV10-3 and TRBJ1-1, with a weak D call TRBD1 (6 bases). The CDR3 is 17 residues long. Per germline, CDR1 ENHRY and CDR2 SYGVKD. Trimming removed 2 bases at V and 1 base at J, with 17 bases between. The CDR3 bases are TGTGCCATCAGTGAGGGGGCGGACGGGGACACGAACACTGAAGCTTTCTTT. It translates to CAISEGADGDTNTEAFF.

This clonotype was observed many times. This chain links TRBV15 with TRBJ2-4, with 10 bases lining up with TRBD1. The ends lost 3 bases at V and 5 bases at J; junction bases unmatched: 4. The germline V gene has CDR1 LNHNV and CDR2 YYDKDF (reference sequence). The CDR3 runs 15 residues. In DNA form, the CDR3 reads TGTGCCACCAGCAGGCTTGGACAGGGGGAAAACATTCAGTACTTC. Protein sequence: CATSRLGQGENIQYF.

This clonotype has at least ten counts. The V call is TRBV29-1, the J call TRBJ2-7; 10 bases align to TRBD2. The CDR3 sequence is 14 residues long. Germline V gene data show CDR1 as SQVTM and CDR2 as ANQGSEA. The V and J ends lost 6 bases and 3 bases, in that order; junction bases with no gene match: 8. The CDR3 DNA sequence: TGCAGCGTACAACTAGCGGGAACTGTCTACGAGCAGTACTTC. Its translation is CSVQLAGTVYEQYF.

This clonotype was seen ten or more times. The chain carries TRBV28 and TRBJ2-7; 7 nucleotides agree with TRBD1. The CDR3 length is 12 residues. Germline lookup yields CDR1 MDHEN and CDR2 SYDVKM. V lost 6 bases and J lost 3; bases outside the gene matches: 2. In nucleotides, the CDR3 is TGTGCCAGCAGCTCAGGGGGCTACGAGCAGTACTTC. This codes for CASSSGGYEQYF.

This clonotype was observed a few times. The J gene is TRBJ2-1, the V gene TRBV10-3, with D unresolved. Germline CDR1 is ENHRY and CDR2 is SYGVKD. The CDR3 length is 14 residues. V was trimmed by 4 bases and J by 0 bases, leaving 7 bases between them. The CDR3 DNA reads TGTGCCATCAGTGCAGTCGGCTCCTACAATGAGCAGTTCTTC. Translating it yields CAISAVGSYNEQFF.

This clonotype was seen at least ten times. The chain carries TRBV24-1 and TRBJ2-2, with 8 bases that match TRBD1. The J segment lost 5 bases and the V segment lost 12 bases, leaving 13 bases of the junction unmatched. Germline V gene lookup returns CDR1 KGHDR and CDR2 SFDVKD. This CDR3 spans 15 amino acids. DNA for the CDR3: TGTGCCGTTCAGAGGACAGGGTTTGAAACCGGGGAGCTGTTTTTT. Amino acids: CAVQRTGFETGELFF.

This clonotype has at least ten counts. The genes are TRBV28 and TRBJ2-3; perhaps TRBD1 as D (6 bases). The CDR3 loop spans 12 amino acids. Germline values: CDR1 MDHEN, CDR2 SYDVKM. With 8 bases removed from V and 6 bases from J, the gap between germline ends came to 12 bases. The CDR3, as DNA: TGTGCCAGCGGGGGCGCGGTGGATACGCAGTATTTT. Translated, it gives CASGGAVDTQYF.